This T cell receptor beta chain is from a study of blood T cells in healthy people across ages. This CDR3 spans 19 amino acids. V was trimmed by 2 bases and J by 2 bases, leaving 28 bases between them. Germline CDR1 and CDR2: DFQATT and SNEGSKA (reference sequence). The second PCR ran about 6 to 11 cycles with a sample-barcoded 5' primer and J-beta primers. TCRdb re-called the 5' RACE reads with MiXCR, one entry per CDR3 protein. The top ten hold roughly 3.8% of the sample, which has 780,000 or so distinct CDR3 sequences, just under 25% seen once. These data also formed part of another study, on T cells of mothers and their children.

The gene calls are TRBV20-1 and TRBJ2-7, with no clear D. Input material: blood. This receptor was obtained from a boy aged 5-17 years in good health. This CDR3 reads CSARHSVTSLAHTPYEQYF. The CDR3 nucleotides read TGCAGTGCTAGACATTCGGTGACCTCCTTGGCACATACTCCCTACGAGCAGTACTTC.